The clone carrying this T cell receptor beta chain was recorded once. This sample stems from a study of technical replicates of blood from a handful of donors. Assay used: immunoSEQ multiplex PCR; TCRdb lists only in-frame clones, some missing. The sample contains about 79,000 clones, 75% to 95% of which appear only once. Sequencing used T cells isolated from PBMCs. This sequence originates from a human donor in good health. Some clones in this sample may be carry-over from other donors' samples.

The CDR3 protein is CASGFPQRGYTF. The CDR3 bases are TGTGCCAGTGGATTTCCGCAGCGGGGCTACACCTTC. The chain joins TRBV27 to TRBJ1-2; no definite D call. CDR3 length equals 12 residues. Trimming took off 9 bases at V and 8 bases at J, with 16 bases between the two ends. CDR1 and CDR2 from the germline V gene are MNHEY and SMNVEV (reference sequence).